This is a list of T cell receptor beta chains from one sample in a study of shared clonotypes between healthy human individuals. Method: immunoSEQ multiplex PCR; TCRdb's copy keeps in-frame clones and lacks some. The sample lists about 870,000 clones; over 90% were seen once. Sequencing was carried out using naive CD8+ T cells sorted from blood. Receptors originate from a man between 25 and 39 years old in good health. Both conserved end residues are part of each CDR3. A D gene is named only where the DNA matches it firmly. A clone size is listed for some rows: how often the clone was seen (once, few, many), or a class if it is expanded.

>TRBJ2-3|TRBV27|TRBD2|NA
CASSLWAGAGTDTQYF
TGTGCCAGCAGTTTATGGGCGGGAGCTGGGACAGATACGCAGTATTTT
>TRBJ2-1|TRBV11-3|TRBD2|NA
CASSSVATSGSNEQFF
TGTGCCAGCAGCTCGGTGGCAACTAGCGGGAGCAATGAGCAGTTCTTC
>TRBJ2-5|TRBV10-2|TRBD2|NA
CASRETSGRGETQYF
TGCGCCAGCAGGGAGACTAGCGGGAGGGGCGAGACCCAGTACTTC
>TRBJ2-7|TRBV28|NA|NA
CASSPYYEQYF
TGTGCCAGCAGCCCTTACTACGAGCAGTACTTC
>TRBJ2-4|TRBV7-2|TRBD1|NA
CASSSWDRLAKNIQYF
TGTGCCAGCAGCTCGTGGGACAGGCTAGCCAAAAACATTCAGTACTTC
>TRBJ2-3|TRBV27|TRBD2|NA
CASSLIAGVADTQYF
TGTGCCAGCAGTTTAATAGCGGGAGTAGCAGATACGCAGTATTTT
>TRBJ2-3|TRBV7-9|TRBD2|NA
CASSLYTSGRTDTQYF
TGTGCCAGCAGCTTATACACTAGCGGGCGCACAGATACGCAGTATTTT
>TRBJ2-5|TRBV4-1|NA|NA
CASSQDPANQETQYF
TGCGCCAGCAGCCAAGATCCTGCAAACCAAGAGACCCAGTACTTC
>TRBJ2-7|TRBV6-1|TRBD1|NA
CASSEGTGGYEQYF
TGTGCCAGCAGTGAAGGGACAGGGGGATACGAGCAGTACTTC
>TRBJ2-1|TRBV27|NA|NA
CASSLEGTSSYNEQFF
TGTGCCAGCAGTTTGGAGGGTACAAGCTCCTACAATGAGCAGTTCTTC
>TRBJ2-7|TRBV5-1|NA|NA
CASSLGRGEGWEQYF
TGCGCCAGCAGCTTAGGACGTGGCGAGGGGTGGGAGCAGTACTTC
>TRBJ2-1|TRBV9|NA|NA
CASSYTGFNEQFF
TGTGCCAGCAGCTACACAGGGTTCAATGAGCAGTTCTTC
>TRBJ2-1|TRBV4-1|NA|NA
CASSLRLGNEQFF
TGCGCCAGCAGCCTTCGACTAGGGAATGAGCAGTTCTTC
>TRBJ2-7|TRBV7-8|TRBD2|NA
CASSLRILAGDDEQYF
TGTGCCAGCAGCTTAAGGATTCTAGCGGGAGACGACGAGCAGTACTTC
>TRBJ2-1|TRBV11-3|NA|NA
CASSTGVGDYNEQFF
TGTGCCAGCAGCACAGGAGTGGGGGATTACAATGAGCAGTTCTTC
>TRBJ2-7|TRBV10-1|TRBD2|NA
CASSDPLSSGRPLPYEQYF
TGCGCCAGCAGTGACCCCCTTTCTAGCGGGAGGCCATTACCCTACGAGCAGTACTTC
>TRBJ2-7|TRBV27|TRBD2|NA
CASSFGTSGSLYEQYF
TGTGCCAGCAGTTTTGGGACTAGCGGGAGTCTCTACGAGCAGTACTTC
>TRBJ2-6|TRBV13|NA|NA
CASGARGYGANVLTF
TGTGCCAGCGGTGCTCGGGGGTATGGAGCCAACGTCCTGACTTTC
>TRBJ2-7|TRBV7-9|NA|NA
CASSLDPGLYEQYF
TGTGCCAGCAGCTTAGACCCGGGACTGTACGAGCAGTACTTC
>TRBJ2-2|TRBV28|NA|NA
CASSFRTGELFF
TGTGCCAGCAGTTTCCGGACCGGGGAGCTGTTTTTT
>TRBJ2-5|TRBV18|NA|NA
CASSPRSTAQETQYF
TGTGCCAGCTCACCACGTTCGACTGCGCAAGAGACCCAGTACTTC
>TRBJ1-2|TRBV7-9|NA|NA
CASSLGAQGTVYGYTF
TGTGCCAGCAGCTTAGGCGCCCAGGGGACGGTCTATGGCTACACCTTC
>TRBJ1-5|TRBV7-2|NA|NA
CASSLFDANQPQHF
TGTGCCAGCAGCTTATTCGACGCTAATCAGCCCCAGCATTTT
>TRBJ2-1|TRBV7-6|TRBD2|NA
CASSPPGAGGPGNEQFF
TGTGCCAGCAGCCCGCCGGGGGCGGGAGGGCCGGGGAATGAGCAGTTCTTC
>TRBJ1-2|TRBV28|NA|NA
CASSPNPDSQGYTF
TGTGCCAGCAGTCCTAACCCGGACAGTCAAGGCTACACCTTC
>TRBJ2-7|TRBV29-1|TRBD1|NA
CSVEFVTGATYEQYF
TGCAGCGTTGAGTTTGTCACAGGGGCCACCTACGAGCAGTACTTC
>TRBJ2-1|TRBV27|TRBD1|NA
CASSSSQGAGNEQFF
TGTGCCAGCAGTTCATCACAGGGGGCGGGCAATGAGCAGTTCTTC
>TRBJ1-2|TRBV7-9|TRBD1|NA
CASSSTGQGALGYTF
TGTGCCAGCAGCTCGACGGGACAGGGGGCTCTTGGCTACACCTTC
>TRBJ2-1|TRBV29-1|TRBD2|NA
CSVDGLVQYNEQFF
TGCAGCGTTGACGGACTAGTCCAGTACAATGAGCAGTTCTTC
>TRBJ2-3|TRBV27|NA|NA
CASSLIGLLTDTQYF
TGTGCCAGCAGTTTAATAGGACTACTCACAGATACGCAGTATTTT
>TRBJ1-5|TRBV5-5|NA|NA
CASSLEGAGQPQHF
TGTGCCAGCAGCTTGGAAGGAGCCGGGCAGCCCCAGCATTTT
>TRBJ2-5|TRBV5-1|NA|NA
CASSLEGAWETQYF
TGCGCCAGCAGCTTGGAGGGAGCCTGGGAGACCCAGTACTTC
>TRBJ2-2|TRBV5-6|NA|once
CASSLEGPGELFF
TGTGCCAGCAGCTTGGAGGGCCCCGGGGAGCTGTTTTTT
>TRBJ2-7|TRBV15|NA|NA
CATSSRQTYEQYF
TGTGCCACCAGCAGTAGACAGACCTACGAGCAGTACTTC
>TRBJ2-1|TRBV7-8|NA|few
CASSPDLGRDNEQFF
TGTGCCAGCAGCCCCGATCTCGGCAGAGACAATGAGCAGTTCTTC
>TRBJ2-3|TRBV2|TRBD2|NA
CARQREESTDTQYF
TGTGCCAGACAGCGGGAGGAAAGCACAGATACGCAGTATTTT
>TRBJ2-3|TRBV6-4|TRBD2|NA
CASSDSWLAGVVRPDTQYF
TGTGCCAGCAGTGACTCTTGGCTAGCGGGAGTTGTCAGACCAGATACGCAGTATTTT
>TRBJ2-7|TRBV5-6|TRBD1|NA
CASSPGTAYEQYF
TGTGCCAGCAGCCCAGGGACAGCCTACGAGCAGTACTTC
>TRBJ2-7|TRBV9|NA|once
CASSVQSGYEQYF
TGTGCCAGCAGCGTTCAAAGTGGGTACGAGCAGTACTTC
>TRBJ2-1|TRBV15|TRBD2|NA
CATSRGGLAANNEQFF
TGTGCCACCAGCAGAGGGGGACTAGCGGCCAACAATGAGCAGTTCTTC